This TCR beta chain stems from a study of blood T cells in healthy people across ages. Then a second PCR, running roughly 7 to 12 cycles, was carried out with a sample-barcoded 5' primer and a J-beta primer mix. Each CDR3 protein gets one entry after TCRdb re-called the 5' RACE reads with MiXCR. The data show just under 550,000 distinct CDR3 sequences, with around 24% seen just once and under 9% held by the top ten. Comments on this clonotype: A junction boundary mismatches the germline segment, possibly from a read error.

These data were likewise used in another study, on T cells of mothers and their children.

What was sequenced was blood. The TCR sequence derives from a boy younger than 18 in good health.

CDR3 nucleotides: TGTGCCAGCTCACCAGAACGGGACCCTTGGAGCGAGCGGTACTTC. This translates into CASSPERDPWSERYF. V is TRBV18 and J is TRBJ2-7, with D perhaps TRBD1 or TRBD2 (5 bases each). The CDR3 has 15 residues. Germline assignment: CDR1 KGHSH and CDR2 LQKENI.